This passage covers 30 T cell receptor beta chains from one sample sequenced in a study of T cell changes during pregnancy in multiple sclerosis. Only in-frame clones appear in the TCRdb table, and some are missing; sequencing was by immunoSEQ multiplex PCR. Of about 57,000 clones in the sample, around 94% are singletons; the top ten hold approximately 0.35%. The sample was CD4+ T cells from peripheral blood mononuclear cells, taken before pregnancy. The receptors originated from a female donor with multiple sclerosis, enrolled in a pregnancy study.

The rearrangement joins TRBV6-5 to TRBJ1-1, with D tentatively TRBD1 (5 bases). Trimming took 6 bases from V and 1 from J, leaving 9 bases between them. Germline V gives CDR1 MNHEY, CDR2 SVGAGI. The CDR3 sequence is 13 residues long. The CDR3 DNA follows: TGTGCCAGCAGAACCGACAGGAACACTGAAGCTTTCTTT. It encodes CASRTDRNTEAFF.

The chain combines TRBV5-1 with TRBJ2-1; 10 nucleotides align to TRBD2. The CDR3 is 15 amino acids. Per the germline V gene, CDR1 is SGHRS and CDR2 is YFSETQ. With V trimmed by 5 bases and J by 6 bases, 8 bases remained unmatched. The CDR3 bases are TGCGCCAGCAGGGCAGCGGGAGGGGTGAGCAATGAGCAGTTCTTC. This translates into CASRAAGGVSNEQFF.

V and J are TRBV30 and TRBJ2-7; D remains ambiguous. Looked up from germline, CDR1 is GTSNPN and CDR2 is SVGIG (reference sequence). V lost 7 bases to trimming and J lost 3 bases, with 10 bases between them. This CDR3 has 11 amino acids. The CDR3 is CASKTGYEQYF. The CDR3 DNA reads TGTGCCTCCAAAACTGGCTACGAGCAGTACTTC.

CDR3 sequence reads: CASSSNRVGVLSEAFF. The CDR3 DNA sequence: TGTGCCAGCAGCTCAAACAGGGTAGGGGTTTTGTCTGAAGCTTTCTTT. The V call is TRBV13, the J call TRBJ1-1, with D maybe TRBD1 (6 bases). V lost 4 bases to trimming and J lost 6 bases, with 21 bases between them. The CDR3 loop spans 16 amino acids. CDR1 is PRHDT, CDR2 FYEKMQ, per germline (reference sequence). The variable domain in full, with the rest retrieved from reference TRBV13 and TRBJ1-1, is AAGVIQSPRHLIKEKRETATLKCYPIPRHDTVYWYQQGPGQDPQFLISFYEKMQSDKGSIPDRFSAQQFSDYHSELNMSSLELGDSALYFCASSSNRVGVLSEAFFGQGTRLTVV.

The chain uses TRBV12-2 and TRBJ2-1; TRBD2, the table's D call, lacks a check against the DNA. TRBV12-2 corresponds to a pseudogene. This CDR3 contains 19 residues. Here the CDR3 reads CASRSTGTSGRSGRNEQFF. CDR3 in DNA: TGTGCAAGTCGCTCAACCGGGACTAGCGGGAGAAGCGGTCGCAATGAGCAGTTCTTC.

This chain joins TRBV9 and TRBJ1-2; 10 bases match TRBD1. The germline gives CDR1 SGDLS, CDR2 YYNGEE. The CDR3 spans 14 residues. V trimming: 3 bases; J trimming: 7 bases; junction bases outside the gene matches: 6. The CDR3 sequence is CASSARDRGGGYTF. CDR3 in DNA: TGTGCCAGCAGCGCCCGGGACAGGGGTGGTGGCTACACCTTC.

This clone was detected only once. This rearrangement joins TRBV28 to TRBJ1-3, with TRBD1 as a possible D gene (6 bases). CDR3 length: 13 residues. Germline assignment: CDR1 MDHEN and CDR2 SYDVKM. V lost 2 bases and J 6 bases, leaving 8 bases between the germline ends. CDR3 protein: CASSLAGENTIYF. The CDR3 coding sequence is TGTGCCAGCAGTTTAGCAGGGGAAAACACCATATATTTT.

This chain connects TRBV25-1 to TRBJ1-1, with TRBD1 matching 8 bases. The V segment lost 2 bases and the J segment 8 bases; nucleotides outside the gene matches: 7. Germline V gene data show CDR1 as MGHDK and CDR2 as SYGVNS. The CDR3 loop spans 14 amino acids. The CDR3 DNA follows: TGTGCCAGCAGTGAACCTGGACAGGGACTAGAAGCTTTCTTT. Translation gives CASSEPGQGLEAFF.

The CDR3 here is CATSRGAVFTNEKLFF. CDR3 nucleotides: TGTGCCACCAGCAGAGGTGCAGTCTTCACTAATGAAAAACTGTTTTTT. The rearrangement joins TRBV15 to TRBJ1-4, with D unresolved. Looked up from germline, CDR1 is LNHNV and CDR2 is YYDKDF (reference sequence). This CDR3 has 16 amino acids. V lost 1 base to trimming and J lost 2 bases, with 11 bases between them.

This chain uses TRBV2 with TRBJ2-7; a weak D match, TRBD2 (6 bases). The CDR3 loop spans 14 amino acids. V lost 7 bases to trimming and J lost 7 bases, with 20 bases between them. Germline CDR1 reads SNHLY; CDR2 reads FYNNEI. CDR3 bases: TGTGCCAGCATGTTGGGACTTTTGGAATGGGAGCAGTACTTC. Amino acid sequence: CASMLGLLEWEQYF.

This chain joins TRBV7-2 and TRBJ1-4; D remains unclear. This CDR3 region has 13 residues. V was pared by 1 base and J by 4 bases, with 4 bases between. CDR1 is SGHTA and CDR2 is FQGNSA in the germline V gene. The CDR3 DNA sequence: TGTGCCAGCAGCTTAGACAGTAATGAAAAACTGTTTTTT. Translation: CASSLDSNEKLFF.

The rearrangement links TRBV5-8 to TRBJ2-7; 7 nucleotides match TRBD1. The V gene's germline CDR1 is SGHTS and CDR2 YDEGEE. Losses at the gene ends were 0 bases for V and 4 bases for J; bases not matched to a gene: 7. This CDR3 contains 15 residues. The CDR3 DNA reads TGTGCCAGCAGCTTGGTCGTGGGACAGCTATACGAGCAGTACTTC. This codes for CASSLVVGQLYEQYF.

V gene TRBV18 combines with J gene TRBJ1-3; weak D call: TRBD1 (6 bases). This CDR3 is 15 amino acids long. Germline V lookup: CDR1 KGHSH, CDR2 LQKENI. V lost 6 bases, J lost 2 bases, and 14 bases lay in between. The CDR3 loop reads CASSLQGTAGNTIYF. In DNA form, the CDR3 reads TGTGCCAGCTCGTTACAGGGAACCGCTGGAAACACCATATATTTT.

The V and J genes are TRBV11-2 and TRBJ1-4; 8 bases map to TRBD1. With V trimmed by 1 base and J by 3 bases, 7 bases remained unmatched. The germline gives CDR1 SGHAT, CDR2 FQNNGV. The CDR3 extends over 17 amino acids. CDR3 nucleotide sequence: TGTGCCAGCAGCTTAGTAACAGGGGGTCAGGCTAATGAAAAACTGTTTTTT. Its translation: CASSLVTGGQANEKLFF. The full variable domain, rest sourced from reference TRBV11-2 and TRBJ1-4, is EAGVAQSPRYKIIEKRQSVAFWCNPISGHATLYWYQQILGQGPKLLIQFQNNGVVDDSQLPKDRFSAERLKGVDSTLKIQPAKLEDSAVYLCASSLVTGGQANEKLFFGSGTQLSVL.

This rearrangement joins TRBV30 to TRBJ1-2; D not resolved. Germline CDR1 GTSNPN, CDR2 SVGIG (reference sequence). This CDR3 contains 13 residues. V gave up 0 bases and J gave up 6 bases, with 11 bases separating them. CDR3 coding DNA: TGTGCCTGGAGTGTTAACTCCCCAAATGGCTACACCTTC. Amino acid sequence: CAWSVNSPNGYTF.

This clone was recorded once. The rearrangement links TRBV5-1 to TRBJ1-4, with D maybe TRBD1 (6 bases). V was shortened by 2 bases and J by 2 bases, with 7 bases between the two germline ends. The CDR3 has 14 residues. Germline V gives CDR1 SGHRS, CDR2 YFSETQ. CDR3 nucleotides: TGCGCCAGCAGCTTCAGGGGCACTAATGAAAAACTGTTTTTT. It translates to CASSFRGTNEKLFF.

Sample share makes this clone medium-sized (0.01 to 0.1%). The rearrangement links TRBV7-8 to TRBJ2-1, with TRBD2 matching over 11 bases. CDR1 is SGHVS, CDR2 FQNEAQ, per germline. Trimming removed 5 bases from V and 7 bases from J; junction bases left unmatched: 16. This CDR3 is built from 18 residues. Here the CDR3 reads CASSPKERSGRAGNEQFF. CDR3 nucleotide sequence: TGTGCCAGCAGCCCAAAGGAGCGTAGCGGGAGGGCTGGGAATGAGCAGTTCTTC.

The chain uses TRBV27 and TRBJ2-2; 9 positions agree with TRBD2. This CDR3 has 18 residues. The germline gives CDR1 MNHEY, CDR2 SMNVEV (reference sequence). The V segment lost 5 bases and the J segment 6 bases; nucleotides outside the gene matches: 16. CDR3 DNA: TGTGCCAGCAGTCCCCAACCTTTTGCTAGCGGGAAGGCCGGGGAGCTGTTTTTT. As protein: CASSPQPFASGKAGELFF.

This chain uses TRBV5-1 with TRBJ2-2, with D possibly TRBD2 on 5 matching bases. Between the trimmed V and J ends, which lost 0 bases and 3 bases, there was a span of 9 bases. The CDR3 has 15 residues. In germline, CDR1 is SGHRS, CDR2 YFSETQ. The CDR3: CASSLVASDTGELFF. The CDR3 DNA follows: TGCGCCAGCAGCTTGGTAGCGTCCGACACCGGGGAGCTGTTTTTT.

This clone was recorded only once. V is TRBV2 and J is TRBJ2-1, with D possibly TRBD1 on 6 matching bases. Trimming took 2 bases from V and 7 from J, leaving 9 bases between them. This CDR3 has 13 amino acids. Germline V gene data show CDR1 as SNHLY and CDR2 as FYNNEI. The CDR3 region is CASSEQGLNEQFF. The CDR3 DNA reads TGTGCCAGCAGTGAACAGGGGTTGAATGAGCAGTTCTTC. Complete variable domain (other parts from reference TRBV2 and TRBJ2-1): EPEVTQTPSHQVTQMGQEVILRCVPISNHLYFYWYRQILGQKVEFLVSFYNNEISEKSEIFDDQFSVERPDGSNFTLKIRSTKLEDSAMYFCASSEQGLNEQFFGPGTRLTVL.

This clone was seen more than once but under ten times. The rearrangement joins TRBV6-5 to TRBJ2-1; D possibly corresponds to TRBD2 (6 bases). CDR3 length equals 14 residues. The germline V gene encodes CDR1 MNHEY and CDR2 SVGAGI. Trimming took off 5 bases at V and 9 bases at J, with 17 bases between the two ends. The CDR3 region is CASSTPKAGGEQFF. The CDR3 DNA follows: TGTGCCAGCAGTACCCCCAAAGCCGGGGGTGAGCAGTTCTTC.

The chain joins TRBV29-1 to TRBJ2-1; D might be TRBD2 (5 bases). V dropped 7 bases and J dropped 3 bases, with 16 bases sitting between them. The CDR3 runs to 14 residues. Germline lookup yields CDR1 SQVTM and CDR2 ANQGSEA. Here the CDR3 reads CSGQTTTHYNEQFF. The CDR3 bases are TGCAGCGGTCAGACTACTACTCACTACAATGAGCAGTTCTTC.

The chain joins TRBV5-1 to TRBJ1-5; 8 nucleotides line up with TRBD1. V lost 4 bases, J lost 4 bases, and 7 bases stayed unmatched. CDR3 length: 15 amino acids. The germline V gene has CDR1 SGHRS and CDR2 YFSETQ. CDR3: CASSIGQGGNQPQHF. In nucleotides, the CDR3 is TGCGCCAGCAGCATCGGACAGGGCGGGAATCAGCCCCAGCATTTT.

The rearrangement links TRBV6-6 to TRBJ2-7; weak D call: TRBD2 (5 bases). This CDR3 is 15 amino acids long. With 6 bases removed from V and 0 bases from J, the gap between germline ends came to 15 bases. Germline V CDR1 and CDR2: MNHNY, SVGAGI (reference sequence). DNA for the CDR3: TGTGCCAGCAGCCTAAGCGGCAGTAGCTCCTACGAGCAGTACTTC. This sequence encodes CASSLSGSSSYEQYF.

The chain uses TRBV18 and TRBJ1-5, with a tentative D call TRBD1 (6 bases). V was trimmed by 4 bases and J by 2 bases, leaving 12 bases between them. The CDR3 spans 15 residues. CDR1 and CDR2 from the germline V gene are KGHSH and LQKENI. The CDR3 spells CASSLSGGGNQPQHF. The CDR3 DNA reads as TGTGCCAGCTCACTTAGTGGGGGCGGCAATCAGCCCCAGCATTTT.

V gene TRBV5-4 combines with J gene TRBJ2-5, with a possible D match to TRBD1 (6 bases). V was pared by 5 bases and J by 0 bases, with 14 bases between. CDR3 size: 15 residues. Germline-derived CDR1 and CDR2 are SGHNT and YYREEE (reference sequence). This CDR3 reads CASSPGELYQETQYF. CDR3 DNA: TGTGCCAGCAGTCCAGGGGAGCTCTACCAAGAGACCCAGTACTTC.

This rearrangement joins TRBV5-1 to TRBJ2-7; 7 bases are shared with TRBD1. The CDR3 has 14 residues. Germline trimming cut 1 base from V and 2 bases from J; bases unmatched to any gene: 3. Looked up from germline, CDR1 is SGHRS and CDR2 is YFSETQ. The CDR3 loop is CASSLQGVAYEQYF. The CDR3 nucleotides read TGCGCCAGCAGCTTGCAGGGGGTTGCCTACGAGCAGTACTTC.

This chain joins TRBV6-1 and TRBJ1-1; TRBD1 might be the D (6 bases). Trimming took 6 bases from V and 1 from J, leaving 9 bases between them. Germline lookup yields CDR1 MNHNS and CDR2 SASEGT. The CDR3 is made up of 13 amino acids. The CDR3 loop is CASRTTGNTEAFF. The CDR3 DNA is TGTGCCAGCAGGACGACAGGGAACACTGAAGCTTTCTTT.

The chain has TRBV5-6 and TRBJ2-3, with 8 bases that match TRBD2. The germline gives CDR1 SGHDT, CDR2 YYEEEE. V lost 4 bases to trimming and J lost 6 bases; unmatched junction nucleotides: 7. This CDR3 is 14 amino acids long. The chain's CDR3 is CASSPAGVIDTQYF. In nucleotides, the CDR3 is TGTGCCAGCAGCCCAGCGGGAGTCATTGATACGCAGTATTTT.

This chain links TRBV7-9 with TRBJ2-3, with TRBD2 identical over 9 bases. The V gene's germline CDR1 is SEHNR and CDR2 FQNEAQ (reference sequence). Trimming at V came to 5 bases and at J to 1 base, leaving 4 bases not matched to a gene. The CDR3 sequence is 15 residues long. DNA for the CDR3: TGTGCCAGCAGCCTGACTAGCGGCGGCACAGATACGCAGTATTTT. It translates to CASSLTSGGTDTQYF.